This T cell receptor beta chain originates from a study of regulatory T cells in long-lasting Graves disease. Looked up from germline, CDR1 is SGHKS and CDR2 is YYEKEE (reference sequence). With 4 bases clipped from V and 2 bases from J, the junction kept 6 bases outside the gene matches. The length of the CDR3 is 16 residues. Regarding the study as a whole: The number of shared public clonotypes was higher in persistent patients (more than 2,500) than new patients (around 960). A reduction in accuracy may have resulted from the small sample size. TRBV28 was favored in persistent disease, as were TRBJ1-2 and TRBJ2-5.

With iRepertoire HTBI primers and Arm-PCR of CDR3 regions, TCR beta libraries were built. TCRdb passed the multiplex PCR reads through MiXCR, listing each CDR3 protein once. Here the sample spans approximately 310,000 distinct CDR3 sequences, 18% being singletons. Stated time point: newly diagnosed GD, antithyroid drugs for less than 3 months. RNA extracted from PBMCs served as the sequencing template. The authors drew about 9 milliliters of peripheral blood into EDTA tubes. At least ten counts were recorded for this clonotype. The antigen remains undetermined. The sequencing here drew on peripheral blood mononuclear cells (PBMCs), taken at new diagnosis, from a patient treated with antithyroid drugs. This clonotype was obtained from a female donor with Graves disease. The V and J genes are TRBV5-5 and TRBJ2-3, with TRBD2 matching 11 bases. The DNA for the CDR3 is TGTGCCAGCAGCCAGGGACTAGCGGAGTTCACAGATACGCAGTATTTT. The encoded protein is CASSQGLAEFTDTQYF.